This T cell receptor beta chain was captured by sequencing in a study of blood T cell repertoires in COVID-19. As for the study in general: Collection of acute and convalescent COVID-19 samples took place in the United States, Italy and Spain. PBMCs, B-cell-depleted T cells, or T cells were the source of the cDNA or gDNA that made up the material.

This clone occurred once. Original processing methods: Nucleated cell number was recorded as an estimate derived from reference gene primer amplification. Sequenced by immunoSEQ multiplex PCR; TCRdb stores in-frame clones only, minus some. V and J calls and clone size follow that table, whereas D and trimming were derived from the DNA. Among tens of thousands of clones listed, almost 90% were seen once. The length of the CDR3 is 15 residues. The V end was cut by 3 bases, the J end by 2 bases, with 11 bases between. Germline V gene lookup returns CDR1 SNHLY and CDR2 FYNNEI. V gene TRBV2 combines with J gene TRBJ2-4; D unresolved. The sample consisted of peripheral blood. This receptor was obtained from a human donor with active COVID-19. The donor label of this sample is uncertain. The CDR3 nucleotides are TGTGCCAGCAGTGATGCTAGTCTTACCAAAAACATTCAGTACTTC. Translating gives CASSDASLTKNIQYF.